This T cell receptor beta chain stems from a study of T cell responses to AZD1222 COVID-19 vaccine. Study-level findings and limits: Distributed over spike, vaccine-associated CD4 TCRs predominated at 160-218 and 743-854.

The assay was immunoSEQ multiplex PCR, and TCRdb's table has in-frame clones only and misses some. The sample lists some 180,000 clones, about nine tenths occurring once. V lost 1 base to trimming and J lost 12 bases; unmatched junction nucleotides: 11. The CDR3 extends over 14 amino acids. Germline V CDR1 and CDR2: SGHAT, FQNNGV. As to this clone: What it binds is unknown.

The source was peripheral blood, collected 28 days after the second AZD1222 dose. The TCR sequence derives from an adult who received the AZD1222 COVID-19 vaccine. The chain carries TRBV11-2 and TRBJ1-1, with 7 nucleotides matching TRBD1. DNA for the CDR3: TGTGCCAGCAGCTTAGGACAGACAGGGAGCGGATCTTTCTTT. This translates into CASSLGQTGSGSFF.